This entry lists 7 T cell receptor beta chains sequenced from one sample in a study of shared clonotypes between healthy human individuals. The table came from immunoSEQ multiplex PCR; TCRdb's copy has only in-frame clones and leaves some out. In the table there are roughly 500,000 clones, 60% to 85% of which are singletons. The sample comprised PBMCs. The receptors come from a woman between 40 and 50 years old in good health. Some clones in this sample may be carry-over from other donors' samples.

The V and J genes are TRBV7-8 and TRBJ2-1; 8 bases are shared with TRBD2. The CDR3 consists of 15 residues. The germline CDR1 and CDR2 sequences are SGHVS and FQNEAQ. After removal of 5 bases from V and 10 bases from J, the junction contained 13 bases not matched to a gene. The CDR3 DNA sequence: TGTGCCAGCAGCCAGAAGCGGGAGCGGCCCGGGGAGCAGTTCTTC. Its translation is CASSQKRERPGEQFF.

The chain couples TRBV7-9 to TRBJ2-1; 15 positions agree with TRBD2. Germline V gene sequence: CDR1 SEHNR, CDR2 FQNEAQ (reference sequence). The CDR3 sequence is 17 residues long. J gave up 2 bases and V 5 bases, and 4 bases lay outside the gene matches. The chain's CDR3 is CASSGTSGRNPYNEQFF. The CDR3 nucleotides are TGTGCCAGCAGCGGGACTAGCGGGAGGAATCCCTACAATGAGCAGTTCTTC.

The CDR3 reads CASSRGTSGYNEQFF. Written as DNA, the CDR3 is TGTGCCAGCAGCCGTGGGACTAGCGGATACAATGAGCAGTTCTTC. This chain joins TRBV7-3 and TRBJ2-1, with 11 bases fitting TRBD2. From germline, CDR1 is SGHTA and CDR2 FQGTGA. Trimming cost V 5 bases and J 4 bases; bases outside gene matches: 4. CDR3 length: 15 residues. The variable domain in full, completed from reference TRBV7-3 and TRBJ2-1, reads GAGVSQTPSNKVTEKGKYVELRCDPISGHTALYWYRQSLGQGPEFLIYFQGTGAADDSGLPNDRFFAVRPEGSVSTLKIQRTERGDSAVYLCASSRGTSGYNEQFFGPGTRLTVL.

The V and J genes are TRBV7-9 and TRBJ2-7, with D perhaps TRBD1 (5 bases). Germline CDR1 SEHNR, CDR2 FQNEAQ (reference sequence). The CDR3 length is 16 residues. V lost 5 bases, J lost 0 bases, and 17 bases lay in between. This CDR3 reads CASSPTLGQTSYEQYF. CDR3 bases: TGTGCCAGCAGCCCCACCCTCGGACAAACCTCCTACGAGCAGTACTTC.

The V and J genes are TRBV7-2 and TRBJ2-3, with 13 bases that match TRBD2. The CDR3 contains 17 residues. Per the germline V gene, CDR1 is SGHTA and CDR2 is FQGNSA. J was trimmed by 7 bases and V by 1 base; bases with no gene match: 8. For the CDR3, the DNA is TGTGCCAGCAGCTTAGGAACTAGCGGGAGGGCCGGAAATACGCAGTATTTT. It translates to CASSLGTSGRAGNTQYF.

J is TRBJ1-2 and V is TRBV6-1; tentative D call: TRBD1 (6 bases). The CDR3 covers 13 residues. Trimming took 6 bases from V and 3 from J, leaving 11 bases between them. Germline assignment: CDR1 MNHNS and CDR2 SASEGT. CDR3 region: CASRGGPHYGYTF. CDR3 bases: TGTGCCAGCAGGGGGGGCCCTCACTATGGCTACACCTTC.

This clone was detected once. CDR3 nucleotides: TGTGCCAGCAGTTTCTGGTCTAGCGGGCACAATGAGCAGTTCTTC. Its protein product is CASSFWSSGHNEQFF. The rearrangement links TRBV28 to TRBJ2-1; TRBD2 aligns across 8 bases. CDR1 is MDHEN and CDR2 is SYDVKM in the germline V gene. The CDR3 contains 15 residues. Germline trimming cut 3 bases from V and 5 bases from J; bases unmatched to any gene: 6.